This TCR beta chain was found in a study of somatic mutations in cytotoxic T cells in rheumatoid arthritis. Study context: In some cases, T-cell populations stained with V beta antibodies were flow-sorted at nearly 100% purity, and these included V beta1+ cells sequenced for TCRB. Study observations and caveats: Rising age went with increasing CD8+ clonality in rheumatoid arthritis patients; healthy controls showed no such increase. Statistically, CD8+ T-cell clonality was not significantly distinct between individuals with rheumatoid arthritis and age-matched healthy controls.

This CDR3 is built from 16 residues. Trimming left V 0 bases short and J 3 bases short, with 13 bases between. In germline, CDR1 is SGHRS, CDR2 YFSETQ. Positively selected by magnetic beads, CD4+ and CD8+ cells were purity-checked by flow cytometry. Profiled with immunoSEQ multiplex PCR; TCRdb holds only in-frame clones, not every one. Among about 25,000 clones listed, 74% were seen once. Note on this clone: Its antigen remains unknown.

The V and J genes are TRBV5-1 and TRBJ2-1; D gene unclear. Sequenced input: CD8+ T cells sorted from blood. The origin of this receptor is a woman aged 18-29 years in good health. The CDR3 DNA follows: TGCGCCAGCAGCTTGGAGTCCGATGAATACTACAATGAGCAGTTCTTC. Amino acid sequence: CASSLESDEYYNEQFF.